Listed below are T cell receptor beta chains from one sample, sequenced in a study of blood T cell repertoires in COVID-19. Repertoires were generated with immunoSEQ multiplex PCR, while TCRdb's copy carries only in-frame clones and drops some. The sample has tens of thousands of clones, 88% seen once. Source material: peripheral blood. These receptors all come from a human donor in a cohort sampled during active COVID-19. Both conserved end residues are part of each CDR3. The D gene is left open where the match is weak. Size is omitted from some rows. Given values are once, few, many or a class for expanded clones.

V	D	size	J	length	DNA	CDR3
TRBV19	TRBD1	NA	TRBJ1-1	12	TGTGCCAGTAGTCGATCACAGGGGGCGGCTTTCTTT	CASSRSQGAAFF
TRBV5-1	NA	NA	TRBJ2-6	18	TGCGCCAGCAGCTTGGTTCGGGACACAAGCTCTGGGGCCAACGTCCTGACTTTC	CASSLVRDTSSGANVLTF
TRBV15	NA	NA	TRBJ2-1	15	TGTGCCACCAGCAGACTAGGCCAGGGGACCAATGAGCAGTTCTTC	CATSRLGQGTNEQFF
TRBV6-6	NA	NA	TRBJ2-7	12	TGTGCCAGCAGCACCGGGGTTTACGAGCAGTACTTC	CASSTGVYEQYF
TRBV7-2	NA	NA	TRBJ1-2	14	TGTGCCAGCAGCCCTCCCGGGGGGGTCTATGGCTACACCTTC	CASSPPGGVYGYTF
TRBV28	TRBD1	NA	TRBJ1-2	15	TGTGCCAGCCGTAGACCGTCGGGACAGGGTTCTGGCTACACCTTC	CASRRPSGQGSGYTF
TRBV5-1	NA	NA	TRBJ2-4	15	TGCGCCAGCAGCTCCGGGGTGGGAGCCAAAAACATTCAGTACTTC	CASSSGVGAKNIQYF
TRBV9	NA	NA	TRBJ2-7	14	TGTGCCAGCAGCGTAGATTACTCCTCCTACGAGCAGTACTTC	CASSVDYSSYEQYF
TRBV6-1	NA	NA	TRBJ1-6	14	TGTGCCAGCAGTGAAGCGGCAAATGAATCACCCCTCCACTTT	CASSEAANESPLHF
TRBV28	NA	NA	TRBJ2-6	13	TGTGCCAGCAGGACTTCCGGGGCCAACGTCCTGACTTTC	CASRTSGANVLTF
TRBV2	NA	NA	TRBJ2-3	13	TGTGCCAGCAGTGAGCGGGCGACAGATACGCAGTATTTT	CASSERATDTQYF
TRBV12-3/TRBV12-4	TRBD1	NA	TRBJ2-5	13	TGTGCCAGCAACCGACAGGGTTCAGAGACCCAGTACTTC	CASNRQGSETQYF
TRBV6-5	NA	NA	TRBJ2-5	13	TGTGCCAGCAGGATAGCGGTCCAAGAGACCCAGTACTTC	CASRIAVQETQYF
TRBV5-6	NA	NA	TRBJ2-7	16	TGTGCCAGCAGCTTGGCCTCAGGCAGGGTGGAAGACGAGCAGTACTTC	CASSLASGRVEDEQYF
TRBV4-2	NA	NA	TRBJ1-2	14	TGTGCCAGCAGCCAAGATTCGGGGTCCTATGGCTACACCTTC	CASSQDSGSYGYTF
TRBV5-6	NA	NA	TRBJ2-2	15	TGTGCCAGCAGCATGGGACTCCGAGGGTCCGGGGAGCTGTTTTTT	CASSMGLRGSGELFF
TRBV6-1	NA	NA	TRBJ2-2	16	TGTGCCAGCAGTGAATTTTTTGGGAGCTTGACCGGGGAGCTGTTTTTT	CASSEFFGSLTGELFF
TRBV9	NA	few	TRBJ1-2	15	TGTGCCAGCAGCACCTTTGCGTCAAGTAACTATGGCTACACCTTC	CASSTFASSNYGYTF
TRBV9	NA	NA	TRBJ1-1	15	TGTGCCAGCAGCTTGACTTTGAGTGGGGCCGCTGAAGCTTTCTTT	CASSLTLSGAAEAFF